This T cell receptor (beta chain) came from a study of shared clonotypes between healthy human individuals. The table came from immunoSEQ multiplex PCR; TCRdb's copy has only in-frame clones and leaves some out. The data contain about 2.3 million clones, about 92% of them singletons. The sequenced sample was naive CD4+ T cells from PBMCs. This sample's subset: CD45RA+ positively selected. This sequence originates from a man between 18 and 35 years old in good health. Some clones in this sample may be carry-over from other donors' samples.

CDR3 coding DNA: TGTGCCAGCAGCCGGACTAGCGGGAGAGACGAGCAGTACTTC. It specifies CASSRTSGRDEQYF. The genes are TRBV11-2 and TRBJ2-7; 13 bases fit TRBD2. The CDR3 length is 14 residues. V lost 5 bases to trimming and J lost 5 bases; unmatched junction nucleotides: 3. Germline V gene lookup returns CDR1 SGHAT and CDR2 FQNNGV.